This TCR beta chain stems from a study of blood T cell repertoires in COVID-19. Looking at the study overall: Sites across the United States, Italy and Spain contributed samples from acute and convalescent COVID-19. PBMCs, B-cell-depleted T cells, or T cells provided the cDNA or gDNA that made up the material.

The V gene's germline CDR1 is LNHNV and CDR2 YYDKDF (reference sequence). CDR3 length: 15 amino acids. V was pared by 0 bases and J by 0 bases, with 0 bases of the junction left unmatched. Original analysis: Reference gene primer amplification in the assay estimated nucleated cell counts. Libraries were prepared by immunoSEQ multiplex PCR; TCRdb keeps only in-frame clonotypes and omits some of them. That table gives V, J and clone size, and the DNA gave D and trimming. The sample contains 150,000 to 200,000 clones, 87% of which appear only once. The receptor comes from a woman aged 18-35 years who had recovered from COVID-19. The chain couples TRBV15 to TRBJ1-2, with TRBD1 matching over 8 bases. Sequencing was carried out using peripheral blood. CDR3 in DNA: TGTGCCACCAGCAGAGAACAGGGGGCTAACTATGGCTACACCTTC. Translating it yields CATSREQGANYGYTF.